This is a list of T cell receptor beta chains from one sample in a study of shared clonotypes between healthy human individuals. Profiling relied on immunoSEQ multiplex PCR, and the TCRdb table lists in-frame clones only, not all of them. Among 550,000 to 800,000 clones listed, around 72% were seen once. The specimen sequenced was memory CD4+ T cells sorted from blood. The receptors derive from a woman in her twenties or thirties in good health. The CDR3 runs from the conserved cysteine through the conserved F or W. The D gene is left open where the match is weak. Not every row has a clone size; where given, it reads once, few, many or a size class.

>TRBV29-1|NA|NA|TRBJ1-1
TGCAGCGCCGGGTGGGACACTGAAGCTTTCTTT
CSAGWDTEAFF
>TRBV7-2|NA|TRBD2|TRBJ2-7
TGTGCCAGCAGCCAATCTAGCGGGAGCTCCTACGAGCAGTACTTC
CASSQSSGSSYEQYF
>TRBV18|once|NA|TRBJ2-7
TGTGCCAGCTCATCCAACGGCAACTACGAGCAGTACTTC
CASSSNGNYEQYF
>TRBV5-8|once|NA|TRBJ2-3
TGTGCCAGCAGCAGACAGGGAGGAGGTATACATACGCAGTATTTT
CASSRQGGGIHTQYF
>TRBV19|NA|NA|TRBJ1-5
TGTGCCAGTAGTATTGCGGTGAGCCAGCCCCAGCATTTT
CASSIAVSQPQHF
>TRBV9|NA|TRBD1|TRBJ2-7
TGTGCCAGCAAAGCCAGGGACAGGGCCTACGAGCAGTACTTC
CASKARDRAYEQYF
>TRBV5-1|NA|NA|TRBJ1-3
TGCGCCAGCAGCTTCTACTCTGGAAACACCATATATTTT
CASSFYSGNTIYF
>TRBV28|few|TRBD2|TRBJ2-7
TGTGCCAGCAGTCCCGCCGGACTAGCAGGGTACTTC
CASSPAGLAGYF
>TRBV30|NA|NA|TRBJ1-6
TGTGCCTGGAGTGTTAGGGGGGACCTCCACTTT
CAWSVRGDLHF
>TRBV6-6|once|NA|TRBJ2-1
TGTGCCAGCAGTTACTCCGGGGCAGGGAATTCCGATGAGCAGTTCTTC
CASSYSGAGNSDEQFF
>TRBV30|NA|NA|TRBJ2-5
TGTGCCTGGAATCCTGCCGGCTCACAAGAGACCCAGTACTTC
CAWNPAGSQETQYF
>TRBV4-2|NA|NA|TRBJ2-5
TGTGCCAGCAGCCAAGATGTTGGAGGGGTAGTCGTGACCCAGTACTTC
CASSQDVGGVVVTQYF
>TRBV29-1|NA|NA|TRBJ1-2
TGCAGCGCCACCCGGGATCCTAACTATGGCTACACCTTC
CSATRDPNYGYTF
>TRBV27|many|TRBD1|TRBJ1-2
TGTGCCAGCAGTCGGTACACCGGGACAGGGGCCAATGGCTACACCTTC
CASSRYTGTGANGYTF